These 14 T cell receptor beta chains originate from one sample sequenced in a study of T cell responses to AZD1222 COVID-19 vaccine. Profiled with immunoSEQ multiplex PCR; TCRdb holds only in-frame clones, not every one. The sample lists 95,000 to 100,000 clones; about nine tenths were seen once. The input for sequencing was peripheral blood, taken on day 0 of AZD1222 vaccination. The receptors originated from an adult in good health.

CDR3 in amino acids: CASRVSNYGYTF. CDR3 nucleotides: TGTGCCAGCAGAGTCAGTAACTATGGCTACACCTTC. The chain recombines TRBV2 with TRBJ1-2; D is uncertain. Germline V gene sequence: CDR1 SNHLY, CDR2 FYNNEI. The CDR3 is 12 amino acids. V dropped 6 bases and J dropped 1 base, with 6 bases sitting between them.

The gene calls are TRBV18 and TRBJ1-4, with 8 nucleotides matching TRBD1. CDR3 length equals 14 residues. The V gene end was trimmed by 6 bases and the J gene end by 8 bases; junction bases not matched to a gene: 8. Germline V CDR1 and CDR2: KGHSH, LQKENI. The CDR3 DNA reads as TGTGCCAGCTCCCCAGGGGGCGGCGGAGAAAAACTGTTTTTT. Translating gives CASSPGGGGEKLFF.

The J gene is TRBJ1-3, the V gene TRBV9; D uncertain. In germline, CDR1 is SGDLS, CDR2 YYNGEE. The CDR3 has 15 residues. V lost 4 bases and J lost 0, with 11 bases in between. CDR3 sequence: CASSPIQISGNTIYF. As DNA, the CDR3 is TGTGCCAGCAGCCCCATACAAATCTCTGGAAACACCATATATTTT.

The CDR3 nucleotides are TGTGCCAGTAGTCCTCGGACTAGCGGGGGGGCCGTTGGAGCAGATACGCAGTATTTT. Translation gives CASSPRTSGGAVGADTQYF. J is TRBJ2-3 and V is TRBV19; 15 bases agree with TRBD2. V trimming: 5 bases; J trimming: 4 bases; junction bases outside the gene matches: 13. The CDR3 contains 19 residues. Germline CDR1 is LNHDA and CDR2 is SQIVND (reference sequence).

This clone is a singleton in its sample. The V call is TRBV7-9, the J call TRBJ1-5; 7 bases fit TRBD1. Germline V CDR1 and CDR2: SEHNR, FQNEAQ (reference sequence). The CDR3 totals 13 residues. V lost 3 bases and J lost 7; bases outside the gene matches: 3. This CDR3 is CASSFDREQPQHF. CDR3 DNA: TGTGCCAGCAGCTTTGACAGGGAGCAGCCCCAGCATTTT.

The count of this clone is one. The gene calls are TRBV23-1 and TRBJ1-1; D remains unclear. TRBV23-1 is placed among ORFs of uncertain function. The V gene lost 0 bases and the J gene lost 3 bases, with 14 bases spanning the gap. The length of the CDR3 is 16 residues. The DNA of the CDR3 is TGCGCCAGCAGTCAATCGAGTCGTAGGGTGGACACTGAAGCTTTCTTT. Translation: CASSQSSRRVDTEAFF.

The chain carries TRBV7-9 and TRBJ1-3; 7 bases align to TRBD1. V was clipped by 4 bases and J by 2 bases; unmatched bases: 8. The CDR3 contains 16 residues. The germline V gene encodes CDR1 SEHNR and CDR2 FQNEAQ (reference sequence). The CDR3 spells CASSSSGGGPGNTIYF. CDR3 sequence (DNA): TGTGCCAGCAGCTCCAGTGGAGGGGGCCCTGGAAACACCATATATTTT. The full variable domain, completed using reference TRBV7-9 and TRBJ1-3, is DTGVSQNPRHKITKRGQNVTFRCDPISEHNRLYWYRQTLGQGPEFLTYFQNEAQLEKSRLLSDRFSAERPKGSFSTLEIQRTEQGDSAMYLCASSSSGGGPGNTIYFGEGSWLTVV.

The gene calls are TRBV7-2 and TRBJ1-2; D perhaps matches TRBD1 (5 bases). CDR1 is SGHTA and CDR2 is FQGNSA in the germline V gene. The length of the CDR3 is 14 residues. Trimming shortened V by 5 bases and J by 8 bases, and 18 bases separated the two germline ends. DNA for the CDR3: TGTGCCAGCAGCCCTTCGGCACAAGGGACCGGCTACACCTTC. Its protein is CASSPSAQGTGYTF.

The CDR3 protein is CAWSTRRQGAGSPLHF. The CDR3 DNA reads as TGTGCCTGGAGTACCCGGAGACAGGGGGCTGGTTCACCCCTCCACTTT. The genes are TRBV30 and TRBJ1-6; 10 bases map to TRBD1. CDR1 is GTSNPN, CDR2 SVGIG, per germline (reference sequence). With V trimmed by 2 bases and J by 9 bases, 10 bases remained unmatched. The CDR3 spans 16 residues. The full variable domain, rest sourced from reference TRBV30 and TRBJ1-6, is SQTIHQWPATLVQPVGSPLSLECTVEGTSNPNLYWYRQAAGRGLQLLFYSVGIGQISSEVPQNLSASRPQDRQFILSSKKLLLSDSGFYLCAWSTRRQGAGSPLHFGNGTRLTVT.

V usage is TRBV19 and J usage is TRBJ1-1; D not resolved. Germline CDR1 LNHDA, CDR2 SQIVND (reference sequence). Trimming took off 7 bases at V and 8 bases at J, with 23 bases between the two ends. The CDR3 totals 15 residues. In nucleotides, the CDR3 is TGTGCCAGTAAGGAGTTTCGCACACCGGCGCCAGAAGCTTTCTTT. Its protein is CASKEFRTPAPEAFF.

The rearrangement uses TRBV5-1 and TRBJ1-4; TRBD1 matches at 10 bases. The germline V gene has CDR1 SGHRS and CDR2 YFSETQ. Losses at the gene ends were 2 bases for V and 4 bases for J; bases not matched to a gene: 11. CDR3 size: 18 residues. In DNA form, the CDR3 reads TGCGCCAGCAGCTTTGTTCCGACAGGGGGCGAGGGTAATGAAAAACTGTTTTTT. Translated: CASSFVPTGGEGNEKLFF.

The genes are TRBV27 and TRBJ1-2; D gene ambiguous. Germline V gene sequence: CDR1 MNHEY, CDR2 SMNVEV (reference sequence). The CDR3 loop spans 12 amino acids. Trimming left V 6 bases short and J 5 bases short, with 10 bases between. CDR3 sequence (DNA): TGTGCCAGCAGAGGGCAGAGATATGGCTACACCTTC. Protein sequence: CASRGQRYGYTF.

The chain carries TRBV25-1 and TRBJ2-2; TRBD2 is a possible D gene (5 bases). Germline V lookup: CDR1 MGHDK, CDR2 SYGVNS. The CDR3 runs to 17 residues. V was pared by 4 bases and J by 4 bases, with 19 bases between. CDR3 DNA sequence: TGTGCCAGCAGTGTTGAGGTGGGCTTCGCGGGCACCGGGGAGCTGTTTTTT. It specifies CASSVEVGFAGTGELFF.

This chain links TRBV7-2 with TRBJ2-1; D unresolved. The germline V and J ends were trimmed by 5 bases and 10 bases, with 9 bases remaining between them. Germline assignment: CDR1 SGHTA and CDR2 FQGNSA. CDR3 length equals 11 residues. CDR3 sequence (DNA): TGTGCCAGCAGCCCCCTCCTAGAGCAGTTCTTC. Translating gives CASSPLLEQFF.